These 26 T cell receptor beta chains originate from one sample sequenced in a study of blood T cell repertoires in COVID-19. The assay was immunoSEQ multiplex PCR, and TCRdb's table has in-frame clones only and misses some. The sample carries some 130,000 clones, around 83% recorded once. Sequencing was performed on peripheral blood. These receptor sequences come from a man aged 35-49 years with active or convalescent COVID-19.

This clone was counted once. As DNA, the CDR3 is TGCGCCAGCAGTGAGTTAATAAATCCGGGACACCAGCAGTATTTT. The encoded protein is CASSELINPGHQQYF. The V and J genes are TRBV10-1 and TRBJ2-3, with D possibly matching TRBD1 (6 bases). Between the trimmed V and J ends, which lost 1 base and 11 bases, there was a span of 19 bases. CDR1 WNHNN and CDR2 SYGVQD come from the germline V gene (reference sequence). The CDR3 contains 15 residues.

This chain uses TRBV5-1 with TRBJ2-3; maybe TRBD2 (5 bases). V lost 3 bases to trimming and J lost 0 bases, with 17 bases between them. The CDR3 covers 17 residues. Germline V gives CDR1 SGHRS, CDR2 YFSETQ. CDR3 sequence: CASSYLNLSGSTDTQYF. The CDR3 DNA sequence: TGCGCCAGCAGCTACCTGAATTTGAGCGGTAGCACAGATACGCAGTATTTT. The full variable domain, with the rest looked up from reference TRBV5-1 and TRBJ2-3, is KAGVTQTPRYLIKTRGQQVTLSCSPISGHRSVSWYQQTPGQGLQFLFEYFSETQRNKGNFPGRFSGRQFSNSRSEMNVSTLELGDSALYLCASSYLNLSGSTDTQYFGPGTRLTVL.

The chain carries TRBV21-1 and TRBJ2-1; TRBD1, the D gene given by the table, was not confirmed from the DNA. TRBV21-1 is a pseudogene segment. The length of the CDR3 is 11 residues. The chain's CDR3 is CASSRANEQFF. In DNA, the CDR3 is TGTGCCAGCAGCAGGGCCAATGAGCAGTTCTTC.

This sequence joins TRBV6-2 or TRBV6-3 and TRBJ2-6, with TRBD1 matching over 7 bases. The V gene's germline CDR1 is MNHEY and CDR2 SVGEGT. This CDR3 contains 17 residues. Trimming at V came to 6 bases and at J to 5 bases, leaving 13 bases not matched to a gene. CDR3 in amino acids: CASSNTGTALRANVLTF. CDR3 DNA sequence: TGTGCCAGCAGCAATACAGGGACAGCTCTGAGGGCCAACGTCCTGACTTTC.

The sample holds one count of this clone. V usage is TRBV12-5 and J usage is TRBJ1-1; TRBD1 is a possible D gene (5 bases). The CDR3 is 20 residues long. Germline CDR1 and CDR2: LGHNT and FRNRAP. V lost 0 bases and J lost 1, with 24 bases in between. The CDR3 loop is CASGLVNAGQADGKNTEAFF. The DNA for the CDR3 is TGTGCTAGTGGTTTGGTAAATGCGGGGCAGGCGGATGGGAAGAACACTGAAGCTTTCTTT.

The count of this clone is one. The genes are TRBV5-1 and TRBJ2-1, with TRBD1 identical over 8 bases. The CDR3 runs 16 residues. Looked up from germline, CDR1 is SGHRS and CDR2 is YFSETQ. V was pared by 2 bases and J by 3 bases, with 7 bases of the junction left unmatched. CDR3 coding DNA: TGCGCCAGCAGCTTTCCGGGACAGGCTTACTACAATGAGCAGTTCTTC. Translated: CASSFPGQAYYNEQFF.

This clone appeared once. CDR3 protein: CASSLRTGGNTGELFF. In DNA, the CDR3 is TGTGCCAGCAGCTTACGGACAGGGGGAAACACCGGGGAGCTGTTTTTT. This chain connects TRBV3-1 (or the pseudogene TRBV3-2) to TRBJ2-2; TRBD1 matches at 10 bases. Unmatched junction bases numbered 5, after V lost 5 bases and J lost 2 bases. This CDR3 region has 16 residues. CDR1 and CDR2 from the germline V gene are LGHDT and YNNKEL (reference sequence).

The chain links TRBV2 to TRBJ1-6; 7 bases are shared with TRBD1. The length of the CDR3 is 14 residues. V gave up 4 bases and J gave up 5 bases; unmatched junction bases: 2. Germline loops: CDR1 SNHLY, CDR2 FYNNEI. Written as DNA, the CDR3 is TGTGCCAGCAGTGGACAGGGTGATAATTCACCCCTCCACTTT. Protein product: CASSGQGDNSPLHF. Supplemented by reference TRBV2 and TRBJ1-6, the full variable domain reads EPEVTQTPSHQVTQMGQEVILRCVPISNHLYFYWYRQILGQKVEFLVSFYNNEISEKSEIFDDQFSVERPDGSNFTLKIRSTKLEDSAMYFCASSGQGDNSPLHFGNGTRLTVT.

The J gene is TRBJ1-3, the V gene TRBV5-5; D gene ambiguous. Germline V gene sequence: CDR1 SGHKS, CDR2 YYEKEE (reference sequence). V gave up 4 bases and J gave up 5 bases, with 7 bases separating them. CDR3 size: 12 residues. The CDR3 DNA is TGTGCCAGCAGCCTTGACAGAAACACCATATATTTT. It codes for CASSLDRNTIYF.

V usage is TRBV29-1 and J usage is TRBJ2-1, with 12 bases matching TRBD2. The CDR3 covers 14 residues. The V and J ends lost 5 bases and 2 bases, in that order; junction bases with no gene match: 1. From germline, CDR1 is SQVTM and CDR2 ANQGSEA. Here the CDR3 reads CSVRLAGAYNEQFF. The DNA for the CDR3 is TGCAGCGTTAGACTAGCGGGGGCCTACAATGAGCAGTTCTTC.

V gene TRBV5-1 combines with J gene TRBJ1-6; 7 positions agree with TRBD1. Germline V lookup: CDR1 SGHRS, CDR2 YFSETQ. Losses at the gene ends were 4 bases for V and 6 bases for J; bases not matched to a gene: 7. The CDR3 spans 15 residues. The CDR3 sequence: CASSPTGQTNSPLHF. The CDR3 nucleotides are TGCGCCAGCAGCCCGACGGGACAGACTAATTCACCCCTCCACTTT. The whole variable domain, remainder taken from reference TRBV5-1 and TRBJ1-6, is KAGVTQTPRYLIKTRGQQVTLSCSPISGHRSVSWYQQTPGQGLQFLFEYFSETQRNKGNFPGRFSGRQFSNSRSEMNVSTLELGDSALYLCASSPTGQTNSPLHFGNGTRLTVT.

The chain joins TRBV25-1 to TRBJ1-4; tentative D call: TRBD1 (5 bases). Trimming removed 5 bases at V and 0 bases at J, with 16 bases between. This CDR3 contains 17 residues. Germline CDR1 MGHDK, CDR2 SYGVNS. Here the CDR3 DNA reads TGTGCCAGCAGTCCGGGGGTGAAGGCTGCAACTAATGAAAAACTGTTTTTT. Translation gives CASSPGVKAATNEKLFF.

This clone was recorded once. The chain has TRBV25-1 and TRBJ1-2; 10 nucleotides agree with TRBD1. The germline gives CDR1 MGHDK, CDR2 SYGVNS. The V and J ends lost 8 bases and 8 bases, in that order; junction bases with no gene match: 5. The CDR3 sequence is 12 residues long. The CDR3 is CASSGQGEGYTF. As DNA, the CDR3 is TGTGCCAGCTCTGGACAGGGGGAGGGCTACACCTTC.

The V gene is TRBV5-4, the J gene TRBJ2-3; TRBD2 aligns across 13 bases. The CDR3 consists of 15 residues. V lost 2 bases, J lost 4 bases, and 1 base stayed unmatched. Germline V gene lookup returns CDR1 SGHNT and CDR2 YYREEE (reference sequence). CDR3 nucleotides: TGTGCCAGCAGCTTCACTAGCGGGGGGGCAGATACGCAGTATTTT. Its translation: CASSFTSGGADTQYF.

The chain has TRBV19 and TRBJ2-6, with a possible D match to TRBD1 (5 bases). The V and J ends lost 6 bases and 0 bases respectively, with 15 bases between them. The CDR3 consists of 17 residues. Germline assignment: CDR1 LNHDA and CDR2 SQIVND (reference sequence). The CDR3 spells CASSPKGPHSGANVLTF. The CDR3 DNA reads as TGTGCCAGTAGCCCGAAGGGGCCGCACTCTGGGGCCAACGTCCTGACTTTC.

This clone was observed at least ten times. The V call is TRBV4-3, the J call TRBJ2-1; TRBD1 agrees at 7 bases. This CDR3 contains 14 residues. Unmatched junction bases numbered 6, after V lost 4 bases and J lost 6 bases. Germline values: CDR1 LGHNA, CDR2 YSLEER. The CDR3 sequence: CASSRDRVTNEQFF. In nucleotides, the CDR3 is TGCGCCAGCAGCCGGGACAGAGTCACCAATGAGCAGTTCTTC.

The chain has TRBV3-1 (or the pseudogene TRBV3-2) and TRBJ2-7; 7 nucleotides align to TRBD2. V dropped 2 bases and J dropped 0; count of bases not matched to a gene: 1. Germline V gene sequence: CDR1 LGHDT, CDR2 YNNKEL (reference sequence). The CDR3 is made up of 14 amino acids. In DNA form, the CDR3 reads TGTGCCAGCAGCCAAAGCGGGGCCTCCTACGAGCAGTACTTC. Its protein is CASSQSGASYEQYF.

The chain uses TRBV7-3 and TRBJ2-3; TRBD2 agrees at 13 bases. With 5 bases clipped from V and 4 bases from J, the junction kept 6 bases outside the gene matches. This CDR3 comprises 16 residues. From germline, CDR1 is SGHTA and CDR2 FQGTGA. This chain's CDR3 is CASSTTSGGAPDTQYF. DNA for the CDR3: TGTGCCAGCAGCACAACTAGCGGGGGGGCCCCAGATACGCAGTATTTT.

This clone was recorded once. The V and J genes are TRBV4-3 and TRBJ2-5; 8 nucleotides match TRBD1. Germline CDR1 and CDR2: LGHNA and YSLEER. The trim removed 0 bases at V and 6 bases at J, leaving 12 bases unmatched. CDR3 length equals 17 residues. The CDR3 region has the DNA TGCGCCAGCAGCCAAGATCCGGCAGGGGGCATCGGAAAGACCCAGTACTTC. Residues: CASSQDPAGGIGKTQYF.

The rearrangement uses TRBV28 and TRBJ1-2, with TRBD1 as a possible D gene (6 bases). This CDR3 region has 13 residues. V was clipped by 6 bases and J by 5 bases, with 13 bases between them. Germline V gene lookup returns CDR1 MDHEN and CDR2 SYDVKM. CDR3 nucleotide sequence: TGTGCCAGCAGACTCGACAGGACGTATGGCTACACCTTC. Amino acids: CASRLDRTYGYTF.

The chain carries TRBV10-3 and TRBJ1-3, with 7 bases aligning to TRBD1. The V gene end was trimmed by 7 bases and the J gene end by 4 bases; junction bases not matched to a gene: 4. The CDR3 length is 13 residues. Germline V gene sequence: CDR1 ENHRY, CDR2 SYGVKD. CDR3 region: CAITGTAGNTIYF. CDR3 DNA sequence: TGTGCCATCACGGGGACAGCCGGAAACACCATATATTTT.

V usage is TRBV27 and J usage is TRBJ2-1, with 8 bases that match TRBD1. Germline V lookup: CDR1 MNHEY, CDR2 SMNVEV (reference sequence). Germline trimming cut 7 bases from V and 5 bases from J; bases unmatched to any gene: 7. The CDR3 sequence is 14 residues long. This CDR3 is CASNPGGINNEQFF. The CDR3 region has the DNA TGTGCCAGCAACCCAGGGGGCATAAACAATGAGCAGTTCTTC.

The gene calls are TRBV5-4 and TRBJ2-1; 7 positions match TRBD1. With 0 bases clipped from V and 4 bases from J, the junction kept 7 bases outside the gene matches. CDR1 is SGHNT, CDR2 YYREEE, per germline (reference sequence). There are 16 residues in the CDR3. Here the CDR3 DNA reads TGTGCCAGCAGCTTGGCCAGAGGGGGCGCTTACAATGAGCAGTTCTTC. Amino acid sequence: CASSLARGGAYNEQFF.

The chain recombines TRBV27 with TRBJ2-7; no firm D call. Germline V gene sequence: CDR1 MNHEY, CDR2 SMNVEV (reference sequence). The length of the CDR3 is 11 residues. The V end was cut by 8 bases, the J end by 3 bases, with 8 bases between. The chain's CDR3 is CASRNFYEQYF. In nucleotides, the CDR3 is TGTGCCAGCCGCAACTTCTACGAGCAGTACTTC.

V gene TRBV29-1 combines with J gene TRBJ1-5, with a tentative D call TRBD1 (5 bases). The germline V gene has CDR1 SQVTM and CDR2 ANQGSEA. The V end lost 4 bases, the J end lost 3 bases, and 10 bases lay between the germline ends. CDR3 length: 13 amino acids. The CDR3 DNA reads TGCAGCGTTGCGGGGGGAACCAATCAGCCCCAGCATTTT. This sequence encodes CSVAGGTNQPQHF. Filled out from reference TRBV29-1 and TRBJ1-5, the complete variable domain reads SAVISQKPSRDICQRGTSLTIQCQVDSQVTMMFWYRQQPGQSLTLIATANQGSEATYESGFVIDKFPISRPNLTFSTLTVSNMSPEDSSIYLCSVAGGTNQPQHFGDGTRLSIL.

The J gene is TRBJ2-7, the V gene TRBV21-1; TRBD1, the D gene given by the table, was not confirmed from the DNA. TRBV21-1 is an annotated pseudogene. This CDR3 has 14 amino acids. This CDR3 reads CASSKPYTSHEQYF. The CDR3 DNA follows: TGTGCCAGCAGCAAACCATACACGTCCCACGAGCAGTACTTC.